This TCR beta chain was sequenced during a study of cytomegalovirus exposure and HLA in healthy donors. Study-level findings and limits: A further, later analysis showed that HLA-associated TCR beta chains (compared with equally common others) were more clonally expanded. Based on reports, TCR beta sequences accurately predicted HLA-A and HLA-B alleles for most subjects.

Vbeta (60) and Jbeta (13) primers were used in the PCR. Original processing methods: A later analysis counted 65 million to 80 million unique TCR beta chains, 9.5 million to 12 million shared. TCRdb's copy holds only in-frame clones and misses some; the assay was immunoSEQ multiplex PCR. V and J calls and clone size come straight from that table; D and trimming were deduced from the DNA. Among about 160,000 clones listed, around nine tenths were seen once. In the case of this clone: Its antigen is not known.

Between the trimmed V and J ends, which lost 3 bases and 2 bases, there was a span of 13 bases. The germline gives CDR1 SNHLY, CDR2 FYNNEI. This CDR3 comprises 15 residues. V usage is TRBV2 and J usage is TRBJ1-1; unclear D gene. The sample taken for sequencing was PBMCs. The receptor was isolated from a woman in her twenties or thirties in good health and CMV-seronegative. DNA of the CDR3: TGTGCCAGCAGTGAGAGGCCCCCATTTAACACTGAAGCTTTCTTT. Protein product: CASSERPPFNTEAFF.